This T cell receptor (beta chain) was sequenced during a study of CD8+CD57+ T cells in acquired aplastic anemia. Background on the study: The DNA of sorted CD4+ and CD8+ cells averaged roughly 3.2 ug. Mean read depth for CD4+ cells from healthy donors was about 9.9 million. The study's findings and limits: Between patients and controls, about 30 CD8+ CDR3 sequences were found in common.

Genomic DNA, serving as template, underwent TCR beta VDJ and CDR3 profiling. From the reads, TCRdb called clonotypes with MiXCR, one entry per CDR3 protein. The table shows roughly 420,000 distinct CDR3 sequences, with just under 70% occurring only once. Germline CDR1 is DFQATT and CDR2 is SNEGSKA (reference sequence). Trimming took off 3 bases at V and 9 bases at J, with 12 bases between the two ends. This CDR3 comprises 12 residues. Concerning this clonotype: Its antigen is not known.

The TCR originated in a human donor in good health, serving as a control. The V and J genes are TRBV20-1 and TRBJ2-1; D gene ambiguous. Input material: sorted CD4+, CD8+, or CD8+CD57+ T cells (not recorded which) from PBMCs. The CDR3 region is CSASRKEGEQFF. For the CDR3, the DNA is TGCAGTGCTAGTAGAAAGGAAGGTGAGCAGTTCTTC.